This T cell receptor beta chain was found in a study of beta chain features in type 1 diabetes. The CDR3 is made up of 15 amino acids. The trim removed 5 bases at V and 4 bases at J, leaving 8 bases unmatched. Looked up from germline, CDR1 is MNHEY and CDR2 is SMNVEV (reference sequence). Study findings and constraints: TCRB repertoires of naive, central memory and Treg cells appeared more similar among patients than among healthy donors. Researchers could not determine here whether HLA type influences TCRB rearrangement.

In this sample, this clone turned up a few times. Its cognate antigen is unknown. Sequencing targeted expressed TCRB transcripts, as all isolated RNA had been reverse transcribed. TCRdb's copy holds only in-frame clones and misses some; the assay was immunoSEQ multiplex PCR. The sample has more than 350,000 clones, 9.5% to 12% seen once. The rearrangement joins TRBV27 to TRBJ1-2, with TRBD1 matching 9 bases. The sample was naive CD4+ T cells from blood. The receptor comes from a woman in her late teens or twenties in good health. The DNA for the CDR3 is TGTGCCAGCAGTAGAGGGACAGGGAGGTTCTATGGCTACACCTTC. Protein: CASSRGTGRFYGYTF.